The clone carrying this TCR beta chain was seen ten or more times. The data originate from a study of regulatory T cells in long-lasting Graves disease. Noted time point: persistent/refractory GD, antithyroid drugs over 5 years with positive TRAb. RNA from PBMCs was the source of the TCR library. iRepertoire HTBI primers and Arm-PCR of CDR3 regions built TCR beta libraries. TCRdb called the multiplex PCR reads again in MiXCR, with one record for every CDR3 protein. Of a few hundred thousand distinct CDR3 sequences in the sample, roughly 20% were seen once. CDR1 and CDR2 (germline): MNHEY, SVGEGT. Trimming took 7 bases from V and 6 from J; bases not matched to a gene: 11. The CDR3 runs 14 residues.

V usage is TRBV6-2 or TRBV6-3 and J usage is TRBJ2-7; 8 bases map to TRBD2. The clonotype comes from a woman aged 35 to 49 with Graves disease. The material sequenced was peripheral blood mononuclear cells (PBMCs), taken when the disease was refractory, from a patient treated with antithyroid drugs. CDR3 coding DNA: TGTGCCAGCACCCCCAGCGGGAGAATAGGCGAGCAGTACTTC. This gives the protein CASTPSGRIGEQYF.